One and the same sample provided the 21 T cell receptor beta chains below, sequenced in a study of T-cell reconstitution after alpha-beta-depleted transplantation in children. The authors prepared the TCRbeta library with unique molecular identifiers. TCRdb reprocessed the PCR reads via MiXCR and lists one record per CDR3 protein. The sample yields 600,000 to 700,000 distinct CDR3 sequences, 16% seen once. The sample here was PBMCs from the stem cell graft donor, taken from the stem cell graft. Source of these receptors: a human donor who donated a stem cell graft to a child with acute myeloid leukemia.

This clonotype was seen repeatedly, ten times or more. V usage is TRBV6-5 and J usage is TRBJ2-2; D unresolved. Germline V gene data show CDR1 as MNHEY and CDR2 as SVGAGI. Trimming cost V 2 bases and J 7 bases, with 5 bases left between them. CDR3 length: 12 amino acids. The chain's CDR3 is CASSYVNGELFF. The CDR3 DNA sequence: TGTGCCAGCAGTTACGTTAACGGGGAGCTGTTTTTT.

V gene TRBV4-2 combines with J gene TRBJ2-5, with D perhaps being TRBD1 or TRBD2 (6 bases each). The CDR3 contains 18 residues. From germline, CDR1 is LGHNA and CDR2 YNFKEQ. The V and J ends lost 1 base and 3 bases respectively, with 21 bases between them. CDR3 region: CASSQVLRGAPAEETQYF. CDR3 nucleotides: TGTGCCAGCAGCCAAGTCCTTAGGGGGGCTCCAGCCGAAGAGACCCAGTACTTC.

The chain combines TRBV5-1 with TRBJ1-5, with TRBD1 matching over 7 bases. This CDR3 contains 15 residues. Germline V CDR1 and CDR2: SGHRS, YFSETQ. J was trimmed by 3 bases and V by 4 bases; bases with no gene match: 7. This CDR3 reads CASSAGGQANQPQHF. The CDR3 DNA follows: TGCGCCAGCAGCGCGGGCGGACAGGCCAATCAGCCCCAGCATTTT.

The rearrangement links TRBV12-3 or TRBV12-4 to TRBJ1-5; D uncertain. Trimming removed 7 bases at V and 0 bases at J, with 13 bases between. This CDR3 is 15 amino acids long. CDR3 DNA: TGTGCCAGCATTGCCGGGGTCTATAGCAATCAGCCCCAGCATTTT. It codes for CASIAGVYSNQPQHF.

This clonotype was observed many times. The chain uses TRBV21-1 and TRBJ1-2; the listed D gene, TRBD1, was not tested against the DNA. TRBV21-1 is a pseudogene. This CDR3 region has 13 residues. DNA of the CDR3: TGTGCCAGCAGCAGCAGGACAGGGGGCGGCTACACCTTC. As protein: CASSSRTGGGYTF.

A remark on this clonotype: A single base separates this from a much larger clone, so it may be a read error. The final CDR3 position lacks the conserved phenylalanine or tryptophan, pointing to a likely read error. V is TRBV6-5 and J is TRBJ1-1, with 7 nucleotides matching TRBD1. The CDR3 totals 14 residues. V lost 4 bases, J lost 7 bases, and 9 bases stayed unmatched. Germline lookup yields CDR1 MNHEY and CDR2 SVGAGI. The CDR3 loop reads CASSFLGTAREAFC. The DNA of the CDR3 is TGTGCCAGCAGTTTCTTAGGGACAGCCCGTGAAGCTTTCTGT.

The gene calls are TRBV6-5 and TRBJ2-3; D possibly corresponds to TRBD1 (5 bases). From germline, CDR1 is MNHEY and CDR2 SVGAGI. V was cut by 1 base and J by 3 bases, with 14 bases left in between. There are 16 residues in the CDR3. The CDR3 spells CASSYLKGRATDTQYF. The CDR3 coding sequence is TGTGCCAGCAGTTACTTAAAGGGCAGGGCGACAGATACGCAGTATTTT.

The sample holds a few counts of this clonotype. The V gene is TRBV25-1, the J gene TRBJ1-3, with 10 positions matching TRBD1. The ends lost 6 bases at V and 2 bases at J; junction bases unmatched: 4. The CDR3 sequence is 15 residues long. Germline assignment: CDR1 MGHDK and CDR2 SYGVNS. The chain's CDR3 is CASRADRGPGNTIYF. The CDR3 nucleotides are TGTGCCAGCAGAGCTGACAGGGGGCCTGGAAACACCATATATTTT.

This clonotype came up many times. In DNA, the CDR3 is TGCAGTGCTATAGGGCGGGGGCGCGGGGGCTACACCTTC. It is translated as CSAIGRGRGGYTF. The chain joins TRBV20-1 to TRBJ1-2, with D perhaps TRBD1 (6 bases). Between the trimmed V and J ends, which lost 4 bases and 8 bases, there was a span of 17 bases. CDR1 DFQATT and CDR2 SNEGSKA come from the germline V gene (reference sequence). This CDR3 spans 13 amino acids.

This clonotype has ten or more counts. The V call is TRBV12-3 or TRBV12-4, the J call TRBJ1-1, with D tentatively TRBD1 (6 bases). The CDR3 covers 15 residues. Trimming shortened V by 4 bases and J by 0 bases, and 12 bases separated the two germline ends. The CDR3: CASSSDSFMNTEAFF. The CDR3 nucleotides read TGTGCCAGCAGTTCGGACAGCTTTATGAACACTGAAGCTTTCTTT.

This clonotype was picked up a small number of times. The V gene is TRBV15, the J gene TRBJ1-1; a weak D match, TRBD1 (6 bases). Germline CDR1 LNHNV, CDR2 YYDKDF (reference sequence). V was trimmed by 1 base and J by 5 bases, leaving 14 bases between them. The length of the CDR3 is 15 residues. The CDR3 here is CATSRVRGAGTEAFF. DNA for the CDR3: TGTGCCACCAGCAGAGTTCGGGGGGCGGGGACTGAAGCTTTCTTT.

The V and J genes are TRBV7-9 and TRBJ2-2; D unclear. Trimming left V 6 bases short and J 4 bases short, with 9 bases between. CDR1 and CDR2 from the germline V gene are SEHNR and FQNEAQ (reference sequence). This CDR3 is built from 13 residues. The CDR3 sequence: CASSPASTGELFF. The DNA for the CDR3 is TGTGCCAGCAGTCCCGCCTCCACCGGGGAGCTGTTTTTT.

This clonotype was counted at least ten times. The chain carries TRBV6-1 and TRBJ2-7, with TRBD1 matching over 8 bases. This CDR3 region has 14 residues. The V gene's germline CDR1 is MNHNS and CDR2 SASEGT. Trimming took 6 bases from V and 2 from J; bases not matched to a gene: 6. CDR3 protein: CASSRGQGAYEQYF. DNA for the CDR3: TGTGCCAGCAGCCGAGGACAGGGCGCCTACGAGCAGTACTTC.

This clonotype was found a few times. The rearrangement joins TRBV10-1 to TRBJ2-2; D remains unclear. Germline V gene sequence: CDR1 WNHNN, CDR2 SYGVQD (reference sequence). The CDR3 extends over 14 amino acids. V lost 5 bases and J 0 bases, leaving 7 bases between the germline ends. The CDR3 DNA reads as TGCGCCAGCAGTTACGCGGCGAACACCGGGGAGCTGTTTTTT. Protein product: CASSYAANTGELFF.

This clonotype was observed many times. The V gene is TRBV12-3 or TRBV12-4, the J gene TRBJ2-7; TRBD2 matches 7 bases. The CDR3 runs 12 residues. Unmatched junction bases numbered 6, after V lost 6 bases and J lost 7 bases. In DNA form, the CDR3 reads TGTGCCAGCAGATACACGGGGGGTGAGCAGTACTTC. Translating it yields CASRYTGGEQYF.

This clonotype has only a few counts. This chain uses TRBV25-1 with TRBJ2-1; D unclear. CDR1 is MGHDK and CDR2 is SYGVNS in the germline V gene. The CDR3 is made up of 14 amino acids. The V gene lost 1 base and the J gene lost 6 bases, with 10 bases spanning the gap. The CDR3 region is CASSEFGSLNEQFF. As DNA, the CDR3 is TGTGCCAGCAGTGAATTCGGATCACTCAATGAGCAGTTCTTC.

The chain links TRBV5-1 to TRBJ2-1, with 9 bases matching TRBD1. Per germline, CDR1 SGHRS and CDR2 YFSETQ. V lost 2 bases to trimming and J lost 5 bases; unmatched junction nucleotides: 5. The CDR3 runs to 15 residues. CDR3 DNA sequence: TGCGCCAGCAGCTTAAGACAGGGGGTCAACAATGAGCAGTTCTTC. Translation: CASSLRQGVNNEQFF. The full variable domain, its missing parts supplied by reference TRBV5-1 and TRBJ2-1, is KAGVTQTPRYLIKTRGQQVTLSCSPISGHRSVSWYQQTPGQGLQFLFEYFSETQRNKGNFPGRFSGRQFSNSRSEMNVSTLELGDSALYLCASSLRQGVNNEQFFGPGTRLTVL.

This clonotype was observed many times. The chain recombines TRBV10-3 with TRBJ2-3, with TRBD1 as a possible D gene (5 bases). The V end lost 4 bases, the J end lost 2 bases, and 10 bases lay between the germline ends. The CDR3 has 14 residues. Germline V gene sequence: CDR1 ENHRY, CDR2 SYGVKD. This CDR3 is CAISGQPPTDTQYF. The CDR3 region has the DNA TGTGCCATCAGTGGACAGCCCCCCACAGATACGCAGTATTTT.

This rearrangement joins TRBV7-9 to TRBJ1-4, with a possible D match to TRBD1 (5 bases). The germline V gene has CDR1 SEHNR and CDR2 FQNEAQ (reference sequence). V dropped 5 bases and J dropped 8 bases, with 12 bases sitting between them. The CDR3 is made up of 13 amino acids. CDR3 in amino acids: CASSGTPEEKLFF. CDR3 DNA sequence: TGTGCCAGCAGCGGGACCCCAGAGGAAAAACTGTTTTTT. The full variable domain, with the rest looked up from reference TRBV7-9 and TRBJ1-4, is DTGVSQNPRHKITKRGQNVTFRCDPISEHNRLYWYRQTLGQGPEFLTYFQNEAQLEKSRLLSDRFSAERPKGSFSTLEIQRTEQGDSAMYLCASSGTPEEKLFFGSGTQLSVL.

The sample holds a few counts of this clonotype. V gene TRBV28 combines with J gene TRBJ2-1; 10 nucleotides match TRBD2. This CDR3 region has 16 residues. Germline CDR1 MDHEN, CDR2 SYDVKM. The ends lost 2 bases at V and 6 bases at J; junction bases unmatched: 7. For the CDR3, the DNA is TGTGCCAGCAGTTTAAGGCGGACTAGCGGTTTCAATGAGCAGTTCTTC. Amino acids: CASSLRRTSGFNEQFF.

This clonotype was counted at least ten times. V and J are TRBV7-2 and TRBJ2-1; D possibly uses TRBD1 or TRBD2 (5 bases each). V lost 5 bases to trimming and J lost 10 bases, with 12 bases between them. The germline gives CDR1 SGHTA, CDR2 FQGNSA. The CDR3 runs to 12 residues. DNA for the CDR3: TGTGCCAGCAGCCCGGGGACCTCCGAGCAGTTCTTC. It is translated as CASSPGTSEQFF.